The 2 T cell receptor beta chains reported below all come from one sample, sequenced in a study of response to subunit inactivated influenza vaccine. Via MiXCR, TCRdb re-called the RT-PCR reads, giving one row per CDR3 protein. This repertoire shows under 200,000 distinct CDR3 sequences, more than 10% found once; its top ten account for 25% to 30%. This sample also appeared in a second study, on T cells expressing NK-cell markers. That investigation notes: 5'RACE template switching with UMIs generated TCR beta cDNA.

The sample was CD8+ T cells sorted from PBMCs, taken approximately 12 days after vaccination. Receptors originate from a man aged 50 to 60 who received an inactivated influenza vaccine.

The V gene is TRBV19, the J gene TRBJ2-7; 12 nucleotides match TRBD2. Germline V gene lookup returns CDR1 LNHDA and CDR2 SQIVND (reference sequence). J gave up 7 bases and V 3 bases, and 16 bases lay outside the gene matches. This CDR3 comprises 18 residues. CDR3 sequence (DNA): TGTGCCAGTAGTATCCGAGGACTAGCGGGAATAGAGCTACGAGAGCAGTACTTC. Translation gives CASSIRGLAGIELREQYF.

The genes are TRBV4-3 and TRBJ2-1; 11 bases are a match to TRBD2. Trimming at V came to 0 bases and at J to 0 bases, leaving 10 bases not matched to a gene. Germline V gives CDR1 LGHNA, CDR2 YSLEER. The CDR3 has 20 residues. The CDR3 DNA reads TGCGCCAGCAGCCAAGAACTGGAACTAGCGGGAGCCCGCTCCTACAATGAGCAGTTCTTC. Translating gives CASSQELELAGARSYNEQFF.